The 30 T cell receptor beta chains presented below share a single source sample, sequenced in a study of T cells after posttransplantation cyclophosphamide (dated by TCRdb to 2016 to 2017). Library creation used the immunoSEQ multiplex PCR assay. Drawn from immuneACCESS, this table holds only the in-frame rearrangements with V and J called that TCRdb kept. Clones are partly lost; checked studies trace under half to an unresolved V gene and leave the rest unexplained. The sample data list roughly 49,000 clones, and about 82% of these were observed just once. The ten largest clones take up approximately 2.6% of the sample. The sample was PBMCs. The origin of the receptors is a young man with a blood cancer, CMV-positive, and with a related stem cell donor.

As DNA, the CDR3 is TGTGCCAGCAGCTTGGACAGGGAAGGGAAGCCCCAGCATTTT. Translated: CASSLDREGKPQHF. The chain couples TRBV11-2 to TRBJ1-5; 8 bases fit TRBD1. The trim removed 3 bases at V and 8 bases at J, leaving 6 bases unmatched. The CDR3 runs to 14 residues. Per the germline V gene, CDR1 is SGHAT and CDR2 is FQNNGV.

The chain couples TRBV9 to TRBJ2-3; weak D call: TRBD2 (6 bases). The CDR3 is 14 amino acids. V was cut by 2 bases and J by 4 bases, with 11 bases left in between. Germline V gives CDR1 SGDLS, CDR2 YYNGEE. This CDR3 reads CASSVEGGSDTQYF. In nucleotides, the CDR3 is TGTGCCAGCAGCGTTGAAGGAGGGTCAGATACGCAGTATTTT.

Here the CDR3 reads CASRALNTEAFF. Here the CDR3 DNA reads TGTGCCAGCAGGGCCTTGAACACTGAAGCTTTCTTT. The gene calls are TRBV25-1 and TRBJ1-1; D is unresolved. This CDR3 has 12 residues. The germline V gene encodes CDR1 MGHDK and CDR2 SYGVNS. V lost 6 bases and J 0 bases, leaving 5 bases between the germline ends.

The DNA for the CDR3 is TGTGCCAGCAGAATTGGGACAGGGAACACCGGGGAGCTGTTTTTT. It specifies CASRIGTGNTGELFF. The V call is TRBV7-9, the J call TRBJ2-2, with TRBD1 matching over 8 bases. The CDR3 has 15 residues. Germline CDR1 reads SEHNR; CDR2 reads FQNEAQ (reference sequence). V lost 6 bases and J lost 1; bases outside the gene matches: 4. Using reference TRBV7-9 and TRBJ2-2 for the parts outside the CDR3, the full variable domain is DTGVSQNPRHKITKRGQNVTFRCDPISEHNRLYWYRQTLGQGPEFLTYFQNEAQLEKSRLLSDRFSAERPKGSFSTLEIQRTEQGDSAMYLCASRIGTGNTGELFFGEGSRLTVL.

The rearrangement joins TRBV5-1 to TRBJ2-4; 9 positions agree with TRBD1. J was trimmed by 6 bases and V by 2 bases; bases with no gene match: 6. CDR1 is SGHRS, CDR2 YFSETQ, per germline. This CDR3 contains 15 residues. The chain's CDR3 is CASSLQGASINIQYF. The CDR3, as DNA: TGCGCCAGCAGCTTACAGGGGGCGAGTATAAACATTCAGTACTTC. Supplemented by reference TRBV5-1 and TRBJ2-4, the full variable domain reads KAGVTQTPRYLIKTRGQQVTLSCSPISGHRSVSWYQQTPGQGLQFLFEYFSETQRNKGNFPGRFSGRQFSNSRSEMNVSTLELGDSALYLCASSLQGASINIQYFGAGTRLSVL.

The chain carries TRBV28 and TRBJ1-1, with D possibly TRBD1 on 6 matching bases. Trimming shortened V by 6 bases and J by 3 bases, and 14 bases separated the two germline ends. There are 14 residues in the CDR3. Germline-derived CDR1 and CDR2 are MDHEN and SYDVKM. This CDR3 is CASRDSQGHTEAFF. DNA of the CDR3: TGTGCCAGCAGGGACAGTCAAGGGCACACTGAAGCTTTCTTT.

The genes are TRBV7-9 and TRBJ2-1, with 10 bases that match TRBD2. The length of the CDR3 is 17 residues. Looked up from germline, CDR1 is SEHNR and CDR2 is FQNEAQ (reference sequence). Trimming removed 4 bases from V and 5 bases from J; junction bases left unmatched: 11. This CDR3 reads CASSSQAGGPGDNEQFF. As DNA, the CDR3 is TGTGCCAGCAGCTCCCAAGCGGGAGGGCCCGGAGACAATGAGCAGTTCTTC.

The V call is TRBV5-1, the J call TRBJ2-2; TRBD2 agrees at 13 bases. Germline loops: CDR1 SGHRS, CDR2 YFSETQ. The CDR3 covers 17 residues. V shed 0 bases and J 6 bases; nucleotides not matched to a gene: 5. Here the CDR3 reads CASSLAGTSGISGELFF. CDR3 DNA sequence: TGCGCCAGCAGCTTGGCCGGGACTAGCGGGATCTCCGGGGAGCTGTTTTTT.

The chain employs TRBV30 and TRBJ1-1; D unclear. The CDR3 is 15 residues long. Trimming left V 2 bases short and J 4 bases short, with 17 bases between. Germline-derived CDR1 and CDR2 are GTSNPN and SVGIG (reference sequence). The CDR3 bases are TGTGCCTGGAGTCTAGGAGGGCAGACTACCACTGAAGCTTTCTTT. Translating it yields CAWSLGGQTTTEAFF.

The gene calls are TRBV27 and TRBJ2-1; 7 bases line up with TRBD2. From germline, CDR1 is MNHEY and CDR2 SMNVEV (reference sequence). The CDR3 loop spans 15 amino acids. The V segment lost 6 bases and the J segment 1 base; nucleotides outside the gene matches: 6. This chain's CDR3 is CASRLTSVSYNEQFF. The CDR3 nucleotides are TGTGCCAGCAGACTAACTAGCGTATCCTACAATGAGCAGTTCTTC.

The rearrangement links TRBV30 to TRBJ2-7; 11 nucleotides line up with TRBD2. CDR1 GTSNPN and CDR2 SVGIG come from the germline V gene (reference sequence). The CDR3 covers 15 residues. V was pared by 3 bases and J by 2 bases, with 6 bases of the junction left unmatched. The DNA for the CDR3 is TGTGCCTGGAGCTTCCTAGCGGGAGGAACCTACGAGCAGTACTTC. Residues: CAWSFLAGGTYEQYF.

The J gene is TRBJ2-7, the V gene TRBV4-2; 9 bases map to TRBD2. CDR3 size: 18 residues. Per the germline V gene, CDR1 is LGHNA and CDR2 is YNFKEQ. J gave up 2 bases and V 0 bases, and 11 bases lay outside the gene matches. The CDR3 DNA reads TGTGCCAGCAGCCAAGATAGATGGCGGGAGGGGATCACCTACGAGCAGTACTTC. Encoded protein: CASSQDRWREGITYEQYF.

The genes are TRBV12-5 and TRBJ2-2; maybe TRBD1 (6 bases). V lost 7 bases and J lost 1, with 10 bases in between. This CDR3 region has 14 residues. CDR1 and CDR2 from the germline V gene are LGHNT and FRNRAP. This CDR3 is CASAQGGNTGELFF. CDR3 nucleotide sequence: TGTGCTAGTGCCCAAGGGGGGAACACCGGGGAGCTGTTTTTT.

J is TRBJ1-5 and V is TRBV19, with a tentative D call TRBD1 (5 bases). CDR3 length: 15 amino acids. V gave up 6 bases and J gave up 2 bases, with 14 bases separating them. Germline loops: CDR1 LNHDA, CDR2 SQIVND (reference sequence). CDR3 residues: CASSRLWGGNQPQHF. For the CDR3, the DNA is TGTGCCAGTAGCCGCCTATGGGGGGGCAATCAGCCCCAGCATTTT.

This clone was counted a single time. The chain links TRBV18 to TRBJ2-2; 13 bases line up with TRBD2. The CDR3 runs to 16 residues. Germline values: CDR1 KGHSH, CDR2 LQKENI. V shed 2 bases and J 5 bases; nucleotides not matched to a gene: 2. CDR3 sequence: CASSPGLAGATGELFF. CDR3 DNA sequence: TGTGCCAGCTCACCAGGACTAGCGGGAGCAACCGGGGAGCTGTTTTTT.

This rearrangement joins TRBV5-4 to TRBJ2-5; 8 bases agree with TRBD2. This CDR3 region has 15 residues. J gave up 2 bases and V 4 bases, and 7 bases lay outside the gene matches. Germline V CDR1 and CDR2: SGHNT, YYREEE (reference sequence). The CDR3 bases are TGTGCCAGCAGCCTCAGCGGGAGCCCACAAGAGACCCAGTACTTC. It is translated as CASSLSGSPQETQYF.

J is TRBJ2-3 and V is TRBV10-3, with a weak D call TRBD2 (7 bases). Germline V gene sequence: CDR1 ENHRY, CDR2 SYGVKD. The V and J ends lost 6 bases and 2 bases respectively, with 9 bases between them. The CDR3 consists of 13 residues. This CDR3 is CAIRAGATDTQYF. As DNA, the CDR3 is TGTGCCATCAGGGCGGGGGCCACAGATACGCAGTATTTT.

The sample holds one count of this clone. The chain couples TRBV5-1 to TRBJ2-1; TRBD2 matches 8 bases. CDR3 size: 16 residues. After removal of 1 base from V and 7 bases from J, the junction contained 10 bases not matched to a gene. From germline, CDR1 is SGHRS and CDR2 YFSETQ. The CDR3 coding sequence is TGCGCCAGCAGCTTGAGTCCAGCGGGAGCCCCGAATGAGCAGTTCTTC. Protein: CASSLSPAGAPNEQFF.

V and J are TRBV11-2 and TRBJ1-4; maybe TRBD1 (5 bases). The CDR3 consists of 16 residues. V dropped 5 bases and J dropped 5 bases, with 18 bases sitting between them. The germline gives CDR1 SGHAT, CDR2 FQNNGV. The CDR3 coding sequence is TGTGCCAGCAGCCCGCGCCTACAACCAGGGAATGAAAAACTGTTTTTT. It is translated as CASSPRLQPGNEKLFF.

Notes on this clone: The junction and the germline gene differ at one end; a read error may be behind it. The gene calls are TRBV28 and TRBJ1-4; D remains unclear. CDR1 is MDHEN, CDR2 SYDVKM, per germline. This CDR3 comprises 12 residues. This CDR3 is CASRPFNEKLLF. As DNA, the CDR3 is TGTGCCAGCAGACCTTTTAATGAAAAACTGCTTTTT.

The rearrangement joins TRBV4-3 to TRBJ2-7, with 9 bases fitting TRBD2. CDR1 and CDR2 from the germline V gene are LGHNA and YSLEER. Trimming took 1 base from V and 3 from J; bases not matched to a gene: 4. The CDR3 sequence is 15 residues long. Here the CDR3 DNA reads TGCGCCAGCAGCCAAGGGGCTAGCGGGAACTACGAGCAGTACTTC. Translating gives CASSQGASGNYEQYF.

This clone was detected only a few times. The chain couples TRBV5-6 to TRBJ1-1, with TRBD1 as a possible D gene (5 bases). The CDR3 sequence is 16 residues long. V lost 1 base to trimming and J lost 5 bases, with 18 bases between them. The germline gives CDR1 SGHDT, CDR2 YYEEEE. The CDR3 is CASSLRRGGGFTEAFF. The CDR3 DNA is TGTGCCAGCAGCTTGCGTAGGGGCGGAGGGTTTACTGAAGCTTTCTTT.

This clone was found a few times. The rearrangement uses TRBV2 and TRBJ1-5, with TRBD1 identical over 9 bases. The CDR3 extends over 14 amino acids. The junction had 5 bases not matched to a gene; V was cut back by 6 bases and J by 5 bases. Germline assignment: CDR1 SNHLY and CDR2 FYNNEI. The CDR3 sequence is CASSPGQGDQPQHF. CDR3 nucleotide sequence: TGTGCCAGCAGCCCGGGACAGGGTGATCAGCCCCAGCATTTT.

This chain connects TRBV28 to TRBJ2-2, with TRBD2 identical over 7 bases. With V trimmed by 5 bases and J by 7 bases, 4 bases remained unmatched. CDR1 and CDR2 from the germline V gene are MDHEN and SYDVKM. This CDR3 has 13 residues. CDR3 nucleotide sequence: TGTGCCAGCAGTCGGGGGGAGAGCGGGGAGCTGTTTTTT. Residues: CASSRGESGELFF.

The chain employs TRBV12-5 and TRBJ2-1; 14 positions match TRBD2. Germline V CDR1 and CDR2: LGHNT, FRNRAP. The length of the CDR3 is 15 residues. The junction had 3 bases not matched to a gene; V was cut back by 3 bases and J by 8 bases. CDR3 in amino acids: CASGFGTSGSDEQFF. DNA of the CDR3: TGTGCTAGTGGTTTTGGGACTAGCGGGAGCGATGAGCAGTTCTTC.

This clone was seen just once. The chain is built from TRBV6-5 and TRBJ2-3; 10 bases map to TRBD2. Germline-derived CDR1 and CDR2 are MNHEY and SVGAGI. With V trimmed by 5 bases and J by 3 bases, 5 bases remained unmatched. This CDR3 has 15 residues. The CDR3 reads CASSLAGVVTDTQYF. The CDR3 coding sequence is TGTGCCAGCAGTCTAGCGGGAGTGGTAACAGATACGCAGTATTTT.

The chain links TRBV28 to TRBJ1-1; the match to TRBD1 covers 7 bases. The CDR3 spans 13 residues. The germline CDR1 and CDR2 sequences are MDHEN and SYDVKM. Germline trimming cut 5 bases from V and 11 bases from J; bases unmatched to any gene: 11. The chain's CDR3 is CASSVLPQGNAFF. CDR3 nucleotides: TGTGCCAGCAGTGTACTTCCACAGGGGAACGCTTTCTTT.

V is TRBV28 and J is TRBJ2-1, with 9 bases matching TRBD2. Germline-derived CDR1 and CDR2 are MDHEN and SYDVKM. Germline trimming cut 2 bases from V and 4 bases from J; bases unmatched to any gene: 18. CDR3 length: 20 residues. In DNA, the CDR3 is TGTGCCAGCAGTTTAGGGTCCGGCCGTCGAGCGGGAGGACGATACAATGAGCAGTTCTTC. Translated, it gives CASSLGSGRRAGGRYNEQFF.

This clone was detected once. V is TRBV30 and J is TRBJ1-3, with 7 positions matching TRBD1. CDR1 GTSNPN and CDR2 SVGIG come from the germline V gene (reference sequence). The CDR3 runs 14 residues. V was clipped by 2 bases and J by 5 bases; unmatched bases: 6. This CDR3 is CAWSLQGNRNTIYF. The CDR3 DNA reads as TGTGCCTGGAGTCTACAGGGGAATCGAAACACCATATATTTT.

This clone was recorded a few times. V gene TRBV7-6 combines with J gene TRBJ2-3; the D is unclear. The CDR3 extends over 10 amino acids. Germline CDR1 and CDR2: SGHVS and FNYEAQ. Trimming stripped 8 bases from V and 4 bases from J, with 4 bases between. The CDR3 sequence is CASGADTQYF. Written as DNA, the CDR3 is TGTGCCAGCGGAGCAGATACGCAGTATTTT.